A single sample gave rise to the 22 T cell receptor beta chains below, sequenced in a study of blood T cell repertoires in COVID-19. The table came from immunoSEQ multiplex PCR; TCRdb's copy has only in-frame clones and leaves some out. This sample has approximately 25,000 clones; 60% to 75% occur once, and the top ten carry 6.5%. The specimen sequenced was peripheral blood. The receptors come from a man aged 50 to 60 with COVID-19, enrolled during active disease.

This CDR3 is CASSLIIGQGYNEQFF. In nucleotides, the CDR3 is TGCGCCAGCAGCTTGATTATAGGACAGGGATACAATGAGCAGTTCTTC. V usage is TRBV5-1 and J usage is TRBJ2-1; 8 bases line up with TRBD1. The CDR3 extends over 16 amino acids. Trimming cost V 1 base and J 4 bases; bases outside gene matches: 7. Germline assignment: CDR1 SGHRS and CDR2 YFSETQ.

This clone was observed once. This chain joins TRBV11-2 and TRBJ2-2, with 9 bases matching TRBD2. CDR1 SGHAT and CDR2 FQNNGV come from the germline V gene. The V and J ends lost 1 base and 7 bases, in that order; junction bases with no gene match: 7. CDR3 length: 16 amino acids. This CDR3 reads CASSLVAGGRGGELFF. The CDR3 DNA reads TGTGCCAGCAGCTTAGTCGCGGGGGGGCGCGGCGGGGAGCTGTTTTTT.

This chain connects TRBV7-2 to TRBJ2-7; 7 bases match TRBD2. The last part of the DNA fits TRBJ2-1 better; the J call may be wrong. The germline CDR1 and CDR2 sequences are SGHTA and FQGNSA. The CDR3 sequence is 13 residues long. Written as DNA, the CDR3 is TGTGCCAGCAGCCTCCGGACTAGGAATGAGCAGTTCTTC. Translation: CASSLRTRNEQFF.

This clone came up a few times. V and J are TRBV5-1 and TRBJ1-2, with 9 bases matching TRBD1. The trim removed 0 bases at V and 6 bases at J, leaving 3 bases unmatched. The CDR3 totals 14 residues. From germline, CDR1 is SGHRS and CDR2 YFSETQ. The CDR3 nucleotides read TGCGCCAGCAGCTTGGTGGACAGGGGTCATGGCTACACCTTC. It yields the protein CASSLVDRGHGYTF. The variable domain in full, with the rest retrieved from reference TRBV5-1 and TRBJ1-2, is KAGVTQTPRYLIKTRGQQVTLSCSPISGHRSVSWYQQTPGQGLQFLFEYFSETQRNKGNFPGRFSGRQFSNSRSEMNVSTLELGDSALYLCASSLVDRGHGYTFGSGTRLTVV.

V usage is TRBV9 and J usage is TRBJ1-3; 8 nucleotides match TRBD1. With 4 bases clipped from V and 0 bases from J, the junction kept 12 bases outside the gene matches. The length of the CDR3 is 18 residues. Germline V gene data show CDR1 as SGDLS and CDR2 as YYNGEE. CDR3 sequence reads: CASSPNRQGTGSGNTIYF. The CDR3, as DNA: TGTGCCAGCAGCCCAAACCGACAGGGGACGGGCTCTGGAAACACCATATATTTT. Full variable domain (outside the CDR3, taken from reference TRBV9 and TRBJ1-3): DSGVTQTPKHLITATGQRVTLRCSPRSGDLSVYWYQQSLDQGLQFLIQYYNGEERAKGNILERFSAQQFPDLHSELNLSSLELGDSALYFCASSPNRQGTGSGNTIYFGEGSWLTVV.

The V gene is TRBV19, the J gene TRBJ2-2; TRBD2 matches at 9 bases. The CDR3 loop spans 16 amino acids. V lost 1 base and J lost 4; bases outside the gene matches: 4. Germline CDR1 LNHDA, CDR2 SQIVND (reference sequence). As DNA, the CDR3 is TGTGCCAGTAGTATAGGCGGGGGGGCGAGCACCGGGGAGCTGTTTTTT. Translation gives CASSIGGGASTGELFF.

The chain's CDR3 is CASGASPSSDTQYF. CDR3 DNA sequence: TGTGCCAGCGGAGCTAGCCCCTCGAGTGATACGCAGTATTTT. The V and J genes are TRBV2 and TRBJ2-3; maybe TRBD2 (5 bases). The germline gives CDR1 SNHLY, CDR2 FYNNEI. The CDR3 contains 14 residues. V was shortened by 8 bases and J by 6 bases, with 18 bases between the two germline ends.

By share of the sample, this clone is medium-sized (0.01 to 0.1%). The chain is built from TRBV5-5 and TRBJ2-7; possible D gene TRBD1, 5 bases. CDR1 and CDR2 from the germline V gene are SGHKS and YYEKEE (reference sequence). CDR3 length: 13 amino acids. V was shortened by 2 bases and J by 4 bases, with 10 bases between the two germline ends. The CDR3 region is CASSFGRAYEQYF. CDR3 bases: TGTGCCAGCAGCTTCGGCAGGGCATACGAGCAGTACTTC.

The rearrangement joins TRBV29-1 to TRBJ2-1; TRBD2 matches at 12 bases. This CDR3 has 17 amino acids. V was clipped by 6 bases and J by 7 bases; unmatched bases: 16. Germline V lookup: CDR1 SQVTM, CDR2 ANQGSEA. Here the CDR3 DNA reads TGCAGCGTACTAATAAGGACTAGCGGGATCCTCAGGAATGAGCAGTTCTTC. This translates into CSVLIRTSGILRNEQFF.

The chain joins TRBV28 to TRBJ2-1, with 11 nucleotides matching TRBD2. The CDR3 has 15 residues. The trim removed 5 bases at V and 6 bases at J, leaving 6 bases unmatched. From germline, CDR1 is MDHEN and CDR2 SYDVKM. CDR3 sequence (DNA): TGTGCCAGCAGTCCCCACGGGACTAGCGGCAATGAGCAGTTCTTC. Its protein product is CASSPHGTSGNEQFF.

The chain is built from TRBV27 and TRBJ2-1, with 7 bases identical to TRBD1. Germline lookup yields CDR1 MNHEY and CDR2 SMNVEV (reference sequence). Trimming removed 5 bases from V and 6 bases from J; junction bases left unmatched: 7. The CDR3 totals 14 residues. CDR3 residues: CASSRIGQVNEQFF. CDR3 DNA: TGTGCCAGCAGTCGGATCGGACAGGTCAATGAGCAGTTCTTC.

This clone was found once. The chain links TRBV28 to TRBJ2-6; no definite D call. V lost 5 bases and J 2 bases, leaving 13 bases between the germline ends. The CDR3 covers 16 residues. Germline values: CDR1 MDHEN, CDR2 SYDVKM. Here the CDR3 DNA reads TGTGCCAGCAGTCCCACCACACCAACTGGGGCCAACGTCCTGACTTTC. It is translated as CASSPTTPTGANVLTF.

The chain employs TRBV3-1 (or the pseudogene TRBV3-2) and TRBJ2-3; D uncertain. V was shortened by 3 bases and J by 3 bases, with 4 bases between the two germline ends. CDR1 and CDR2 from the germline V gene are LGHDT and YNNKEL (reference sequence). The CDR3 loop spans 12 amino acids. The CDR3, as DNA: TGTGCCAGCAGCCACAGGACAGATACGCAGTATTTT. It specifies CASSHRTDTQYF.

The rearrangement joins TRBV11-2 to TRBJ2-5, with D unclear. Germline V gene lookup returns CDR1 SGHAT and CDR2 FQNNGV. The CDR3 contains 14 residues. The V gene lost 4 bases and the J gene lost 1 base, with 10 bases spanning the gap. The CDR3 DNA reads as TGTGCCAGCAGCTCCCTAGGTACCCAAGAGACCCAGTACTTC. This sequence encodes CASSSLGTQETQYF.

V usage is TRBV19 and J usage is TRBJ2-3; D gene uncertain. Germline loops: CDR1 LNHDA, CDR2 SQIVND (reference sequence). The CDR3 length is 17 residues. Trimming took 0 bases from V and 0 from J, leaving 13 bases between them. The CDR3 reads CASSIDRSAPSTDTQYF. In DNA, the CDR3 is TGTGCCAGTAGTATAGATCGGAGCGCGCCGAGCACAGATACGCAGTATTTT.

This clone was recorded once. The rearrangement joins TRBV6-5 to TRBJ1-2, with TRBD1 matching 9 bases. The V gene's germline CDR1 is MNHEY and CDR2 SVGAGI. The V segment lost 7 bases and the J segment 4 bases; nucleotides outside the gene matches: 10. The CDR3 has 15 residues. DNA for the CDR3: TGTGCCAGCACCGGGACAGGGTCTTTGAGCTATGGCTACACCTTC. This sequence encodes CASTGTGSLSYGYTF.

The chain carries TRBV19 and TRBJ2-7, with 8 bases matching TRBD2. The germline CDR1 and CDR2 sequences are LNHDA and SQIVND (reference sequence). V lost 1 base to trimming and J lost 2 bases; unmatched junction nucleotides: 7. The length of the CDR3 is 16 residues. This chain's CDR3 is CASSIGPLRGAYEQYF. In nucleotides, the CDR3 is TGTGCCAGTAGTATAGGGCCGTTGCGGGGGGCCTACGAGCAGTACTTC.

The chain employs TRBV6-5 and TRBJ2-1; the match to TRBD1 covers 7 bases. The CDR3 covers 15 residues. Germline-derived CDR1 and CDR2 are MNHEY and SVGAGI. The V gene end was trimmed by 6 bases and the J gene end by 5 bases; junction bases not matched to a gene: 10. DNA of the CDR3: TGTGCCAGCAGGGACCGAGGACAGGCCAACAATGAGCAGTTCTTC. Translated, it gives CASRDRGQANNEQFF.

This clone was counted a few times. The rearrangement joins TRBV11-2 to TRBJ1-6; 7 positions match TRBD1. J was trimmed by 0 bases and V by 3 bases; bases with no gene match: 2. The CDR3 runs 16 residues. From germline, CDR1 is SGHAT and CDR2 FQNNGV. DNA for the CDR3: TGTGCCAGCAGCTTTGACAGGGCCTCCTATAATTCACCCCTCCACTTT. Translating it yields CASSFDRASYNSPLHF.

The chain couples TRBV7-6 to TRBJ1-1; 7 nucleotides match TRBD1. J was trimmed by 1 base and V by 5 bases; bases with no gene match: 7. This CDR3 is built from 15 residues. Germline assignment: CDR1 SGHVS and CDR2 FNYEAQ. The CDR3 protein is CASSPRTGRNTEAFF. CDR3 DNA: TGTGCCAGCAGCCCCCGGACAGGCCGGAACACTGAAGCTTTCTTT.

V is TRBV7-9 and J is TRBJ1-1; possibly TRBD1 for D (5 bases). The germline CDR1 and CDR2 sequences are SEHNR and FQNEAQ (reference sequence). V dropped 0 bases and J dropped 0 bases, with 8 bases sitting between them. The CDR3 totals 15 residues. CDR3 sequence (DNA): TGTGCCAGCAGCTTAGCCAGGGTCTTGAACACTGAAGCTTTCTTT. Amino acid sequence: CASSLARVLNTEAFF.

The chain carries TRBV28 and TRBJ1-3; the D is unclear. CDR1 and CDR2 from the germline V gene are MDHEN and SYDVKM. The CDR3 sequence is 15 residues long. Trimming shortened V by 2 bases and J by 0 bases, and 8 bases separated the two germline ends. CDR3 region: CASSLQKTSGNTIYF. The CDR3 region has the DNA TGTGCCAGCAGTTTACAGAAAACCTCTGGAAACACCATATATTTT.